This TCR beta chain was captured in a study of OX40 agonist ivuxolimab in advanced cancers. Study overall: In this trial design, patients received ivuxolimab intravenously at 0.01 to 10 mg/kg every 2 weeks.

Libraries were prepared by immunoSEQ multiplex PCR; TCRdb keeps only in-frame clonotypes and omits some of them. The sample contains roughly 80,000 clones, more than 90% of which appear only once. With regard to this clone: Its antigen is still unknown.

Findings of the study overall: The CD4+ and CD8+ T cells in the blood had expanded clonally by week 6 at 0.1 to 3.0 mg/kg. Undetermined was the antigen specificity of the expanded peripheral T cells.

Trimming removed 6 bases from V and 4 bases from J; junction bases left unmatched: 2. Germline-derived CDR1 and CDR2 are SNHLY and FYNNEI. There are 12 residues in the CDR3. The sequence was collected from an adult with an advanced solid tumor such as melanoma, head and neck, liver or kidney cancer. The rearrangement uses TRBV2 and TRBJ2-7; 8 nucleotides line up with TRBD1. The sequencing used CD4+ or CD8+ T cells sorted from blood, collected in a trial of the OX40 agonist ivuxolimab. The CDR3 protein is CASSRQGYEQYF. The CDR3 DNA reads TGTGCCAGCAGCCGACAGGGGTACGAGCAGTACTTC.